A selection of T cell receptor beta chains follows, all from one sample in a study of T-cell memory formation after mild COVID-19. One entry per CDR3 protein results from TCRdb running MiXCR on the 5' RACE reads. Seen here are tens of thousands of distinct CDR3 sequences, 25% to 35% observed once, and the top ten hold 43%. Sequencing input: PBMCs or a T cell subset sorted from them (not recorded which). The receptors shown here come from a man between 18 and 29 years old who had mild COVID-19 (a few samples of this study predate the infection). Cell type and time point are not known. Each CDR3 is given with its conserved first and last residue. The D gene is left open where the match is weak. Size values are once, few and many counts, or a class for expanded clones, and some rows have none.

CDR3nt	CDR3aa	abundance	v_gene	j_gene	d_gene
TGTGCCAGCAGCTTTAGGGGGGGCGGTTTGAATGAGCAGTTCTTC	CASSFRGGGLNEQFF	-	TRBV7-9	TRBJ2-1	-
TGCGCCAGCAGCTTCTTTTGGGGAACCGGGGAGCTGTTTTTT	CASSFFWGTGELFF	few	TRBV5-1	TRBJ2-2	-
TGTGCCAGCAGCGAACACGGGCTGGAAGCAGAGACCCAGTACTTC	CASSEHGLEAETQYF	-	TRBV9	TRBJ2-5	-
TGCGCCAGCAGCCCCAGGGGGAACTATGGCTACACCTTC	CASSPRGNYGYTF	few	TRBV4-3	TRBJ1-2	TRBD1
TGTGCCAGCAGCTTTAGCACAGATACGCAGTATTTT	CASSFSTDTQYF	many	TRBV7-6	TRBJ2-3	-
TGTGCTAGTGGTTTGGGGACTAGCGGGTACAATGAGCAGTTCTTC	CASGLGTSGYNEQFF	few	TRBV12-5	TRBJ2-1	TRBD2
TGCGCCAGCAGCCACATCCCAGGTTCCTACGAGCAGTACTTC	CASSHIPGSYEQYF	-	TRBV4-3	TRBJ2-7	-
TGTGCCAGCAGCTTGGAGGCGGGGCATAATGAGCAGTTCTTC	CASSLEAGHNEQFF	few	TRBV5-4	TRBJ2-1	-
TGTGCTAGTGGTTTGGGCTCTAATTCCTACGAGCAGTACTTC	CASGLGSNSYEQYF	once	TRBV12-5	TRBJ2-7	-
TGTGCCAGCAGCGCGGCAGACCGGGACAGGGTTTCACCCCTCCACTTT	CASSAADRDRVSPLHF	-	TRBV9	TRBJ1-6	TRBD1
TGTGCCACCAGCAGACAACCACCCTCAAGGGAGACCCAGTACTTC	CATSRQPPSRETQYF	-	TRBV15	TRBJ2-5	-
TGTGCCAGCAGCTCCTCCTTCACTAGCGGGGGGGAAGAGACCCAGTACTTC	CASSSSFTSGGEETQYF	-	TRBV7-9	TRBJ2-5	TRBD2
TGTGCCAGCAGCCAATGGTGGGACAGCTCCTACGAGCAGTACTTC	CASSQWWDSSYEQYF	-	TRBV3-1	TRBJ2-7	TRBD1
TGTGCCAGCAGCCCTATCGACAGGGTCAATGAGCAGTTCTTC	CASSPIDRVNEQFF	-	TRBV6-6	TRBJ2-1	TRBD1
TGTGCCAGCAGCGGAAGTAGTGCAGATACGCAGTATTTT	CASSGSSADTQYF	-	TRBV11-2	TRBJ2-3	-
TGTGCCAGCCGGGCCACCCGGGGCGGGGAGCTGTTTTTT	CASRATRGGELFF	few	TRBV6-5	TRBJ2-2	-
TGCAGTGCTGACTCAGGGGGCTGGGAGACCCAGTACTTC	CSADSGGWETQYF	-	TRBV20-1	TRBJ2-5	TRBD1
TGCAGTGCTAGCGGCGCCAGGGGGTCATCGGAAGCTTTCTTT	CSASGARGSSEAFF	-	TRBV20-1	TRBJ1-1	TRBD1
TGCGCCAGCAGCTTTACTAGCGGGGGGCTCTACGAGCAGTACTTC	CASSFTSGGLYEQYF	few	TRBV5-1	TRBJ2-7	TRBD2
TGTGCCAGTAGTGACCTGGGAGGGATGAACAATGAGCAGTTCTTC	CASSDLGGMNNEQFF	-	TRBV19	TRBJ2-1	TRBD2
TGCGCCAGCAGCTACCCCCCCAGCGGGGGATCCCAAGAGACCCAGTACTTC	CASSYPPSGGSQETQYF	few	TRBV5-1	TRBJ2-5	TRBD2
TGTGCCAGCACCGGACAGGACTACGAGCAGTACTTC	CASTGQDYEQYF	-	TRBV7-9	TRBJ2-7	TRBD1
TGTGCCAGCAGCCAAGAAGGGCCCTTCATCCCGGGGGACGGCGAGACCCAGTACTTC	CASSQEGPFIPGDGETQYF	-	TRBV3-1	TRBJ2-5	-
TGTGCCAGCAGCTCGCCCGGGACTAGCGGGGGGGTAGAAAGCACAGATACGCAGTATTTT	CASSSPGTSGGVESTDTQYF	many	TRBV7-2	TRBJ2-3	TRBD2
TGTGCCAGCAGTTTGGCGGGGGGGTCCAGTGAGCAGTTCTTC	CASSLAGGSSEQFF	-	TRBV28	TRBJ2-1	TRBD2
TGTGCCCAGGACGACTTGAGAGATACGCAGTATTTT	CAQDDLRDTQYF	-	TRBV7-9	TRBJ2-3	-
TGTGCCAGCAGTGACTCGACTAGCGGGGGGGATACGCAGTATTTT	CASSDSTSGGDTQYF	many	TRBV6-4	TRBJ2-3	TRBD2